Listed below are T cell receptor beta chains from one sample, sequenced in a study of cytomegalovirus exposure and HLA in healthy donors. Sequenced by immunoSEQ multiplex PCR; TCRdb stores in-frame clones only, minus some. The sample shows approximately 200,000 clones, approximately 80% of them seen only once. What was sequenced was PBMCs. The source is a woman aged 18-29 years in good health and CMV-seropositive. Both conserved end residues are part of each CDR3. D genes are given only for firm matches. Size is omitted from some rows. Given values are once, few, many or a class for expanded clones.

.	TRBV7-9	TRBJ1-1	.	TGTGCCAGCAGCCCCGGGTGGGCAGCCGGGGACTCGCTTCGGGAAGCTTTCTTT	CASSPGWAAGDSLREAFF
TRBD1	TRBV14	TRBJ2-1	few	TGTGCCAGCAGTACCACCGGGACAGCCCCCCAGTTCTTC	CASSTTGTAPQFF
TRBD2	TRBV4-3	TRBJ2-5	.	TGCGCCAGCAGCCTAGACACTAGCGGGCAAGAGACCCAGTACTTC	CASSLDTSGQETQYF
TRBD1	TRBV9	TRBJ2-7	.	TGTGCCAGCAGCAAGGGGACAGCCTACGAGCAGTACTTC	CASSKGTAYEQYF
.	TRBV6-6	TRBJ2-7	once	TGTGCCAGCAGTTACTCGTGCGGGTACTCCTACGAGCAGTACTTC	CASSYSCGYSYEQYF
TRBD1	TRBV6-1	TRBJ1-1	few	TGTGCCAGCAGCCTAGGACAGGTACGCACTGAAGCTTTCTTT	CASSLGQVRTEAFF
TRBD2	TRBV6-5	TRBJ2-7	.	TGTGCCAGCAGGACTAGCACCTACGAGCAGTACTTC	CASRTSTYEQYF
TRBD1	TRBV12-5	TRBJ2-7	.	TGTGCTAGTAGCCCGGGGACAGGGAACTACGAGCAGTACTTC	CASSPGTGNYEQYF
.	TRBV7-9	TRBJ1-2	few	TGTGCCAGCAGCTTAGGCTTACAGGGCGGAGAAGGCTACACCTTC	CASSLGLQGGEGYTF
.	TRBV9	TRBJ1-1	.	TGTGCCAGCAGTCAGTCCTTCCAGGGCACTGAAGCTTTCTTT	CASSQSFQGTEAFF
.	TRBV5-4	TRBJ1-1	.	TGTGCCAGCAGGACAGACAGGAACACTGAAGCTTTCTTT	CASRTDRNTEAFF
.	TRBV11-3	TRBJ2-2	.	TGTGCCAGCAGCTTAGGTTACAGGGACACCGGGGAGCTGTTTTTT	CASSLGYRDTGELFF
.	TRBV5-1	TRBJ2-4	.	TGCGCCAGCAGCCAGGATCCAAGAAAAGCCAAAAACATTCAGTACTTC	CASSQDPRKAKNIQYF
.	TRBV7-9	TRBJ1-5	once	TGTGCCAGCAGCTTGGGCAGCCCGAATCAGCCCCAGCATTTT	CASSLGSPNQPQHF
TRBD2	TRBV14	TRBJ2-1	.	TGTGCCAGCAGCCAAGTTGCTTCTAGCGGGGGGGTATACAATGAGCAGTTCTTC	CASSQVASSGGVYNEQFF
TRBD1	TRBV6-4	TRBJ1-2	.	TGTGCCAGCAGTGAATCCGGGACAGGGTCCCATGGCTACACCTTC	CASSESGTGSHGYTF
TRBD1	TRBV10-3	TRBJ2-7	.	TGTGCCATCAGTGACCGGGACAGGGGACCCTACGAGCAGTACTTC	CAISDRDRGPYEQYF
TRBD1	TRBV4-1	TRBJ1-6	.	TGCGCCAGCAGCCAAGTTGAGACAGGGGGCCTACCCCTCCACTTT	CASSQVETGGLPLHF
.	TRBV6-5	TRBJ2-7	.	TGTGCCAGCAGTGGACCGGGCTCCGTTCGGGGGGAGCAGTACTTC	CASSGPGSVRGEQYF
.	TRBV19	TRBJ1-1	.	TGTGGCTCGGGGGGAGACACTGAAGCTTTCTTT	CGSGGDTEAFF
TRBD1	TRBV6-6	TRBJ1-2	.	TGTGCCAGCAGTGGACGACAGGGGCACTATGGCTACACCTTC	CASSGRQGHYGYTF
TRBD1	TRBV5-1	TRBJ2-3	.	TGCGCCAGCAGCTTCAGGGACAGGGGGTCAGATACGCAGTATTTT	CASSFRDRGSDTQYF
.	TRBV7-3	TRBJ2-3	.	TGTGCCAGCAGCTTCTATCGGGAGCGAGTAGGGGCAGATACGCAGTATTTT	CASSFYRERVGADTQYF
.	TRBV4-1	TRBJ2-3	.	TGCGCCAGCAGCGGAGGGGGGGCGAGCACAGATACGCAGTATTTT	CASSGGGASTDTQYF
TRBD1	TRBV7-3	TRBJ1-5	.	TGTGCCCGGCGGACGGACAGGAAGTTGGGAGAGCCCCAGCATTTT	CARRTDRKLGEPQHF
TRBD1	TRBV19	TRBJ1-1	.	TGTGCCAGTAGTATATGGGGACAGGGGGGAAGGGACACTGAAGCTTTCTTT	CASSIWGQGGRDTEAFF
.	TRBV30	TRBJ1-1	.	TGTGCCTGGAGTCTTCAGGGGAACACTGAAGCTTTCTTT	CAWSLQGNTEAFF
TRBD1	TRBV2	TRBJ2-7	few	TGTGCCAGCAGTGGAGGGGGCGCTTCCTACGAGCAGTACTTC	CASSGGGASYEQYF
.	TRBV9	TRBJ2-2	few	TGTGCCAGCAGCGTAGGGGGGGCGAACACCGGGGAGCTGTTTTTT	CASSVGGANTGELFF
TRBD1	TRBV11-3	TRBJ1-2	.	TGTGCCAGCAGCTTAGGTGGCCAGGGGGCTTTTTATGGCTACACCTTC	CASSLGGQGAFYGYTF
.	TRBV5-5	TRBJ1-2	.	TGTGCCAGCAGCTTGGCCGGGGGGACTAACTATGGCTACACCTTC	CASSLAGGTNYGYTF
TRBD1	TRBV9	TRBJ1-3	.	TGTGCCAGCAGCGCACGGACAGGGGGAAACACCATATATTTT	CASSARTGGNTIYF
TRBD1	TRBV5-4	TRBJ1-6	few	TGTGCCAGCAGCCAAGATGAGGGGACAGGTAATTCACCCCTCCACTTT	CASSQDEGTGNSPLHF
.	TRBV9	TRBJ1-2	.	TGTGCCAGCAGATCAGCGAGGAGAAGGTATGGCTACACCTTC	CASRSARRRYGYTF
TRBD1	TRBV9	TRBJ1-2	.	TGTGCCAGCAGCGGACTCCGGGACAGGGGGCCAGGTGGCTACACCTTC	CASSGLRDRGPGGYTF
TRBD1	TRBV28	TRBJ2-7	once	TGTGCCAGCCTACCGGGACAGGGTACCTACGAGCAGTACTTC	CASLPGQGTYEQYF
.	TRBV4-3	TRBJ1-1	few	TGCGCCAGCAGCCAAGATTTAAGCTTATCGAACACTGAAGCTTTCTTT	CASSQDLSLSNTEAFF
.	TRBV11-2	TRBJ2-2	.	TGTGCCAGCAGCTTCTTGGCGCAGGGGCGGACCGGGGAGCTGTTTTTT	CASSFLAQGRTGELFF
.	TRBV5-5	TRBJ2-5	.	TGTGCCAGCAGCTTGTCGGTGGGACTCCCGAGGCAGACCCAGTACTTC	CASSLSVGLPRQTQYF
TRBD1	TRBV27	TRBJ2-2	.	TGTGCCAGCAGTCCAACGACAGGGGGAGTCTACACCGGGGAGCTGTTTTTT	CASSPTTGGVYTGELFF